The 3 T cell receptor beta chains given below trace back to one sample, sequenced in a study of T cell clonality in common variable immunodeficiency. Study observations and caveats: Common variable immunodeficiency TCR beta sequences reportedly had fewer deletions and N-nucleotide insertions.

The antigens for these receptors are not known. Generated by immunoSEQ multiplex PCR, the TCRdb table keeps only in-frame clones and is missing some. Observed in the sample are around 30,000 clones, none of them singletons. Sequencing was performed on peripheral blood mononuclear cells. The receptors come from a human donor with common variable immunodeficiency.

This clone was seen repeatedly, ten times or more. The read ends 3 residues before the CDR3 terminus; that terminus is restored from the germline J gene. The chain couples TRBV18 to TRBJ2-6; D might be TRBD1 (5 bases). The CDR3 is 13 amino acids. Germline CDR1 reads KGHSH; CDR2 reads LQKENI. V gave up 6 bases and J gave up 4 bases, with 7 bases separating them. The CDR3 bases that were read are TGTGCCAGCTCGGGGCAAGGGGCCAACGTC. This translates into CASSGQGANV. The full-length CDR3 reads as CASSGQGANVLTF.

This clone was detected many times. The sequenced fragment ends 3 residues before the CDR3 boundary, so the rest is inferred from the germline J gene. The chain links TRBV18 to TRBJ2-5; maybe TRBD1 (6 bases). Germline V gene lookup returns CDR1 KGHSH and CDR2 LQKENI. V gave up 3 bases and J gave up 4 bases, with 9 bases separating them. This CDR3 has 13 residues. The CDR3 bases that were read are TGTGCCAGCTCACCCGTACAGGGAGAGACC. Protein: CASSPVQGET. From start to end, the CDR3 is CASSPVQGETQYF. The variable domain in full, with the rest retrieved from reference TRBV18 and TRBJ2-5, is NAGVMQNPRHLVRRRGQEARLRCSPMKGHSHVYWYRQLPEEGLKFMVYLQKENIIDESGMPKERFSAEFPKEGPSILRIQQVVRGDSAAYFCASSPVQGETQYFGPGTRLLVL.

Ten or more counts support this clone. The read gets to within 3 residues of the CDR3 end, and the germline J gene fills in the rest. This rearrangement joins TRBV6-2 or TRBV6-3 to TRBJ1-1, with D tentatively TRBD1 (6 bases). Germline lookup yields CDR1 MNHEY and CDR2 SVGEGT. The CDR3 runs to 12 residues. V was trimmed by 7 bases and J by 3 bases, leaving 9 bases between them. CDR3 DNA, as far as it was read: TGTGCCAGCACAAGGGGGTACACTGAA. It codes for CASTRGYTE. The full-length CDR3 reads as CASTRGYTEAFF.